A single sample gave rise to the 11 T cell receptor beta chains below, sequenced in a study of blood T cell repertoires in COVID-19. The protocol was immunoSEQ multiplex PCR, while the TCRdb copy is restricted to in-frame clones and leaves out a portion. The sample shows about 86,000 clones, around 80% of them seen only once. Sequenced material: peripheral blood. The source of these receptors is a woman older than 75 with active or convalescent COVID-19.

This clone was counted once. The genes are TRBV5-1 and TRBJ2-3; 9 bases map to TRBD1. The ends lost 2 bases at V and 0 bases at J; junction bases unmatched: 7. This CDR3 has 17 amino acids. Germline V gene lookup returns CDR1 SGHRS and CDR2 YFSETQ. CDR3 in amino acids: CASSFDGTGYSTDTQYF. Here the CDR3 DNA reads TGCGCCAGCAGCTTCGACGGGACAGGGTATAGCACAGATACGCAGTATTTT.

This clone was recorded a few times. CDR3 region: CASSVGTGGMQETQYF. The CDR3 nucleotides read TGTGCCAGCAGCGTGGGGACAGGGGGGATGCAAGAGACCCAGTACTTC. The rearrangement uses TRBV5-4 and TRBJ2-5; TRBD1 matches 11 bases. This CDR3 region has 16 residues. V gave up 4 bases and J gave up 2 bases; unmatched junction bases: 7. CDR1 SGHNT and CDR2 YYREEE come from the germline V gene (reference sequence).

The sample holds a few counts of this clone. The V and J genes are TRBV29-1 and TRBJ2-7; 8 bases are shared with TRBD2. Germline CDR1 and CDR2: SQVTM and ANQGSEA. J was trimmed by 4 bases and V by 2 bases; bases with no gene match: 4. The CDR3 has 13 residues. The CDR3 is CSVERGGHYEQYF. CDR3 nucleotides: TGCAGCGTTGAACGGGGGGGTCATTACGAGCAGTACTTC.

The chain employs TRBV5-1 and TRBJ2-1, with D possibly matching TRBD2 (7 bases). The CDR3 is made up of 15 amino acids. Trimming stripped 4 bases from V and 7 bases from J, with 18 bases between. Per germline, CDR1 SGHRS and CDR2 YFSETQ. CDR3 sequence: CASSRGVAGVNEQFF. CDR3 DNA: TGCGCCAGCAGCCGGGGGGTAGCAGGGGTGAATGAGCAGTTCTTC.

The chain is built from TRBV29-1 and TRBJ2-7; the match to TRBD1 covers 8 bases. The CDR3 has 14 residues. The V gene end was trimmed by 5 bases and the J gene end by 5 bases; junction bases not matched to a gene: 11. Per the germline V gene, CDR1 is SQVTM and CDR2 is ANQGSEA. The CDR3 DNA is TGCAGCGTTAGAGGGGCGGGACAGGTAAACGAGCAGTACTTC. It codes for CSVRGAGQVNEQYF.

The chain couples TRBV24-1 to TRBJ2-2; 13 positions match TRBD2. This CDR3 is 18 amino acids long. Trimming cost V 5 bases and J 8 bases; bases outside gene matches: 13. Germline V gene sequence: CDR1 KGHDR, CDR2 SFDVKD. The CDR3 DNA reads as TGTGCCACCAGTGCACCCATCGGGTGGACTAGCGGGAGTGGGGAGCTGTTTTTT. Translated, it gives CATSAPIGWTSGSGELFF.

The chain has TRBV7-8 and TRBJ2-7, with a tentative D call TRBD2 (5 bases). Per germline, CDR1 SGHVS and CDR2 FQNEAQ. V lost 6 bases, J lost 5 bases, and 11 bases lay in between. The CDR3 contains 12 residues. CDR3 residues: CASRQAAHEQYF. Here the CDR3 DNA reads TGTGCCAGCAGACAAGCGGCCCACGAGCAGTACTTC.

The chain carries TRBV19 and TRBJ1-1, with D unclear. Germline-derived CDR1 and CDR2 are LNHDA and SQIVND (reference sequence). The V gene lost 5 bases and the J gene lost 4 bases, with 14 bases spanning the gap. The CDR3 is made up of 14 amino acids. CDR3 bases: TGTGCCAGTAGTCTTTATTCCTCGGGCACTGAAGCTTTCTTT. This translates into CASSLYSSGTEAFF.

Here the CDR3 reads CASSLQAARLSEQFF. CDR3 DNA sequence: TGCGCCAGCAGCTTGCAAGCGGCGAGGTTATCTGAGCAGTTCTTC. This rearrangement joins TRBV5-1 to TRBJ2-1; tentatively, D is TRBD2 (5 bases). Trimming shortened V by 1 base and J by 9 bases, and 17 bases separated the two germline ends. Germline V gene lookup returns CDR1 SGHRS and CDR2 YFSETQ. CDR3 size: 15 residues.

The CDR3 DNA is TGTGCCAGCAGTTTAAAGGATACCGGGGATGAAAAACTGTTTTTT. It is translated as CASSLKDTGDEKLFF. This sequence joins TRBV28 and TRBJ1-4, with D unclear. Trimming removed 2 bases at V and 6 bases at J, with 13 bases between. CDR3 size: 15 residues. CDR1 and CDR2 from the germline V gene are MDHEN and SYDVKM.

J is TRBJ2-4 and V is TRBV27, with D tentatively TRBD1 (5 bases). V was cut by 5 bases and J by 1 base, with 12 bases left in between. CDR1 and CDR2 (germline): MNHEY, SMNVEV (reference sequence). CDR3 length equals 15 residues. CDR3 nucleotides: TGTGCCAGCAGTACAGGTCTCAGGGCCAAAAACATTCAGTACTTC. Amino acid sequence: CASSTGLRAKNIQYF.